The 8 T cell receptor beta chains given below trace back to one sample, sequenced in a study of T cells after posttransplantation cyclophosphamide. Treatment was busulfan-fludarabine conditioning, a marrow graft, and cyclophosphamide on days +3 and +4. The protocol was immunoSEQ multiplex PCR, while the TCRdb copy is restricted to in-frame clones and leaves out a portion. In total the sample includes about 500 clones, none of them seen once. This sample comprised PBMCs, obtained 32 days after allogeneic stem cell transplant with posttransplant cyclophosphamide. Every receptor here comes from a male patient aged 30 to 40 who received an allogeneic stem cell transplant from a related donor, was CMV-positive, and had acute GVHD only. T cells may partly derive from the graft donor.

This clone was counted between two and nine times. CDR3 bases: TGCGCCAGCAGCCAAGATGCCGCGGGGAGGGCGGATACGCAGTATTTT. Protein sequence: CASSQDAAGRADTQYF. This sequence joins TRBV4-3 and TRBJ2-3, with 7 bases identical to TRBD2. The CDR3 runs 16 residues. CDR1 is LGHNA and CDR2 is YSLEER in the germline V gene. Trimming took 0 bases from V and 6 from J; bases not matched to a gene: 9.

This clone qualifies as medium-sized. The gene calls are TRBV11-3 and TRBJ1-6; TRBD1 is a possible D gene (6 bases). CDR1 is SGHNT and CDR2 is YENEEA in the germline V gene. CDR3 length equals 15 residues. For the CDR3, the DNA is TGTGCAAGTCGCTTAGTTGGACAAGGGGGATCACCCCTCCACTTT. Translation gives CASRLVGQGGSPLHF.

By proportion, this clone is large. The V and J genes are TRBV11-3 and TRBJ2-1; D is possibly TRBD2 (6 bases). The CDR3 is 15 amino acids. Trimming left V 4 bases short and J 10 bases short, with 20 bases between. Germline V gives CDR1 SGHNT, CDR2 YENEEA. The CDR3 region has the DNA TGTGCCAGCAGCTCCAACGGGGGAGCTGCTTGGGAGCAGTTCTTC. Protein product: CASSSNGGAAWEQFF.

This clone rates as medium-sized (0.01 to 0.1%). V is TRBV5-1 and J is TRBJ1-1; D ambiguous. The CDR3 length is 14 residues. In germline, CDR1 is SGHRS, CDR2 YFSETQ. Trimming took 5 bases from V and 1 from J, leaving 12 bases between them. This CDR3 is CASREWLQNTEAFF. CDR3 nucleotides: TGCGCCAGCAGAGAGTGGCTCCAGAACACTGAAGCTTTCTTT.

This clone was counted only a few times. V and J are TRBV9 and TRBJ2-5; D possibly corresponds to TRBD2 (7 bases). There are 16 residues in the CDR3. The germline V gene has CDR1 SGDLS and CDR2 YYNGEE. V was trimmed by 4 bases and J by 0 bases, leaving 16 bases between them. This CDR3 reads CASSPGGGVDQETQYF. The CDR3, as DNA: TGTGCCAGCAGCCCGGGGGGCGGGGTGGACCAAGAGACCCAGTACTTC.

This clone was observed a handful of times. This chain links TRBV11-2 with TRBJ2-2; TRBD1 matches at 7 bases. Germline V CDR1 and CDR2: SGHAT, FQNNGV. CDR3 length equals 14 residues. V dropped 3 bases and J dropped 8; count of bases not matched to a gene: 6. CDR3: CASSFSGGTGELFF. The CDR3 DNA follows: TGTGCCAGCAGCTTCTCAGGGGGAACTGGGGAGCTGTTTTTT.

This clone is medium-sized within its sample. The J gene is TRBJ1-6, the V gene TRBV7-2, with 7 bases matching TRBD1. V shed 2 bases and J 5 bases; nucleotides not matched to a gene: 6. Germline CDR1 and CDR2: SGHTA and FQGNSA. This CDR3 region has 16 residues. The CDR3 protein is CASSLRGTENNSPLHF. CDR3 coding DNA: TGTGCCAGCAGCTTAAGGGGGACAGAAAATAATTCACCCCTCCACTTT.

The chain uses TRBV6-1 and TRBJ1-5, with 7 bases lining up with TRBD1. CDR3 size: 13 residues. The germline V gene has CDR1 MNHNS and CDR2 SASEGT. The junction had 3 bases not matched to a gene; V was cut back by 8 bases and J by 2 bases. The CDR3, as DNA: TGTGCCAGCGATGACAGGGGCAATCAGCCCCAGCATTTT. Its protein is CASDDRGNQPQHF.